This T cell receptor beta chain emerged from a study of beta chain features in type 1 diabetes (dated by TCRdb to between 2017 and 2018). Regarding the study in general: Mean age, gender distribution, total cell number and subset yield were not different between patients and healthy donors. A total of roughly 110 million sorted cells were examined across all samples, and the number of cells per subset was strongly correlated with RNA yield. In the study, recently diagnosed type 1 diabetes patients and matched healthy donors were compared on the TCRB repertoires of their sorted circulating CD4+ T cell subsets. Whereas all 28 donors provided naive and central memory subsets, regulatory and stem cell-like memory subsets were isolated from just 8 patients and roughly 8 healthy donors. General study outcomes and caveats: The naive, central memory and regulatory TCRB repertoires appeared to resemble one another more closely among patients than among healthy donors. Type 1 diabetes patients showed a moderate but significant shortening of TCRB CDR3 length in all four CD4+ subsets. Because cDNA was sequenced instead of genomic DNA, highly expressing activated cells could be over-represented, though the groups showed no difference in activation or CD3 levels. Only small numbers of individuals were included in the HLA sub-analyses, which left unresolved whether HLA type had any influence on TCRB rearrangement. Patients with type 1 diabetes made fewer insertions and deleted more nucleotides at VDJ recombination sites, implying thymic rearrangement abnormalities. PCR may preferentially amplify shorter templates, but because patient and control samples were amplified and corrected together, any resulting skew would affect both groups equally.

Each donor gave one peripheral blood draw, averaging about 120 mL, which was collected into heparinised tubes. A BD FACSAria II was used to sort naive, central memory, regulatory and stem cell-like memory CD4+ T cells with a panel that included CD45RO, CCR7, CD25, CD127, CD95 and CD27. All sorted populations exceeded 95% purity. Right away, PBMCs were isolated by Lymphoprep density gradient centrifugation and were stained directly, with no culture step. Samples were stained and sorted in pairs, with one healthy donor and one patient per experiment, so that batch effects were minimized. Comment on this clone: What antigen it recognizes has not been identified. Base qualities are not at hand, and no much larger clone is one base apart.

The CDR3 starts with the cysteine, ends with the phenylalanine, and has 11 residues. Just CDR3 DNA is preserved here, 33 bases in frame from base 1. From a lookup of the germline V gene, CDR1 and CDR2 are SGHAT and FQNNGV. V was cut back by 3 bases and J by 11 bases, leaving a gap of 8 bases between them. All of the isolated RNA was reverse transcribed with the High Capacity cDNA Reverse Transcription Kit, so expressed TCRB transcripts were sequenced. Deep immunoSEQ sequencing was applied to naive, central memory and regulatory T cell samples, giving an average of about 3.8 million total reads per sample. Sorted cells were lysed in RLT buffer and RNA was extracted with DNase-treated RNeasy Micro or Mini kits, depending on cell number. Each cell subset was processed separately to prevent cross-contamination, with patient and healthy donor samples processed together. TCRB sequences were amplified from cDNA with the immunoSEQ multiplex PCR, producing 87-bp fragments spanning the CDR3 region. Amplicons were sequenced on the Illumina HiSeq platform. Per the source publication's procedure: PCR bias was corrected computationally using synthetic template baselines, and reads within Hamming distance 2 were collapsed, with unmergeable singletons discarded. Reads were aligned to IMGT to assign V, D and J genes, CDR3 length, and insertions or deletions at six rearrangement sites. Within each subset, clonotype counts were normalized to sorted cell number, after which true diversity and Gini coefficients were computed with the tcR R package. The overlap coefficient, calculated on TCRB nucleotide sequences, was used to measure repertoire sharing. Out-of-frame TCRB sequences from naive cells were analyzed as a proxy for the pre-selection repertoire. Sourced from immuneACCESS, this table was stored by TCRdb with only in-frame sequences that have V and J called. A share of the clones is absent; for the studies checked, an unresolved V gene accounts for under half, and the remainder has no known explanation. That table supplies the V and J calls and clone size; D and trimming were determined from the DNA. This sample has 640,000 or so clones in its table, and roughly 13% of those were observed once. Clones ranked in the top ten supply about 0.02% of the sample.

Material for sequencing was naive CD4+ T cells from blood. The intended sense of this specimen's cell subset or site label: true naive CD4+ T cells. The V and J genes are TRBV11-2 and TRBJ2-1, with no confidently assigned D gene. This TCR was sampled from a man between 18 and 35 years old with type 1 diabetes. The CDR3 in this case is CASSFQEKQFF. DNA sequence: TGTGCCAGCAGCTTTCAAGAAAAGCAGTTCTTC.